Presented here are 4 T cell receptor beta chains from one specimen sequenced in a study of cytomegalovirus exposure and HLA in healthy donors. Primers included in the PCR were 60 Vbeta and 13 Jbeta primers. The protocol was immunoSEQ multiplex PCR, while the TCRdb copy is restricted to in-frame clones and leaves out a portion. The sample has fewer than 250,000 clones; 83% are singletons. Sequenced: PBMCs. Every receptor here comes from a girl between 10 and 17 years old in good health and CMV-seronegative.

The chain is built from TRBV7-9 and TRBJ1-5; 10 nucleotides match TRBD1. In germline, CDR1 is SEHNR, CDR2 FQNEAQ (reference sequence). The J segment lost 3 bases and the V segment lost 5 bases, leaving 4 bases of the junction unmatched. This CDR3 has 15 amino acids. CDR3 loop: CASSVGQGNNQPQHF. In DNA form, the CDR3 reads TGTGCCAGCAGCGTGGGACAGGGGAACAATCAGCCCCAGCATTTT. The entire variable domain, with the rest obtained from reference TRBV7-9 and TRBJ1-5, is as follows: DTGVSQNPRHKITKRGQNVTFRCDPISEHNRLYWYRQTLGQGPEFLTYFQNEAQLEKSRLLSDRFSAERPKGSFSTLEIQRTEQGDSAMYLCASSVGQGNNQPQHFGDGTRLSIL.

The rearrangement links TRBV6-5 to TRBJ2-2; 8 positions match TRBD1. Trimming removed 2 bases from V and 5 bases from J; junction bases left unmatched: 4. This CDR3 comprises 15 residues. Germline loops: CDR1 MNHEY, CDR2 SVGAGI. CDR3 DNA: TGTGCCAGCAGTTACGCCAGGGGGCCGACCGGGGAGCTGTTTTTT. It yields the protein CASSYARGPTGELFF.

The J gene is TRBJ2-7, the V gene TRBV28, with TRBD1 as a possible D gene (7 bases). CDR1 is MDHEN and CDR2 is SYDVKM in the germline V gene. The germline V and J ends were trimmed by 11 bases and 4 bases, with 12 bases remaining between them. The CDR3 loop spans 11 amino acids. CDR3 nucleotides: TGTGCCGGGGGGACAGAATACGAGCAGTACTTC. It translates to CAGGTEYEQYF.

The chain joins TRBV11-2 to TRBJ1-1, with 8 nucleotides matching TRBD1. J gave up 8 bases and V 0 bases, and 5 bases lay outside the gene matches. Germline values: CDR1 SGHAT, CDR2 FQNNGV. This CDR3 has 14 amino acids. CDR3 coding DNA: TGTGCCAGCAGCTTAGAGGGGACAGGCCCCGAAGCTTTCTTT. Its protein is CASSLEGTGPEAFF.